This T cell receptor (beta chain) was sequenced during a study of shared clonotypes between healthy human individuals. V dropped 4 bases and J dropped 5 bases, with 14 bases sitting between them. Germline V gives CDR1 MNHEY, CDR2 SMNVEV (reference sequence). The CDR3 loop spans 15 amino acids. Sorted-subset replicate PCRs used 150 to 250 ng of genomic DNA. This amount corresponded to tens of thousands of T cell genomes. Clones were read by immunoSEQ multiplex PCR, and TCRdb kept only the in-frame ones, dropping some. This table has 1.5 million to 2.5 million clones, just under 95% appearing once. In the naive CD8 group, cells lacked CD45RO and were positively selected for CCR7, so terminally differentiated effector memory CD45RA+ cells were left out.

The sequenced material came from naive CD8+ T cells sorted from blood. The chain is built from TRBV27 and TRBJ2-2; D is perhaps TRBD2 (6 bases). The clonotype was recovered from a man aged 18 to 35 in good health. The CDR3 coding sequence is TGTGCCAGCAGTTCCACCACCGGGGGAACCGGGGAGCTGTTTTTT. It encodes CASSSTTGGTGELFF.